Listed below are T cell receptor beta chains from one sample, sequenced in a study of cytomegalovirus exposure and HLA in healthy donors. Generated by immunoSEQ multiplex PCR, the TCRdb table keeps only in-frame clones and is missing some. The table has 40,000 or so clones, over 60% seen once. The sequencing sample was made of PBMCs. These receptors all come from a woman in her 30s in good health and CMV-seronegative. The CDR3 runs from the conserved cysteine through the conserved F or W. The D gene is left open where the match is weak. Expanded clones are given a class, and other clones once, few, many or no size at all.

TGTGCCAGCAGTTCGCTACTAGCGGGAGGCACCGGGGAGCTGTTTTTT CASSSLLAGGTGELFF TRBJ2-2 TRBV6-5 TRBD2 once
TGTGCCAGCAGCCCCCTGCGTGGTAGCGGGAACTCCTACGAGCAGTACTTC CASSPLRGSGNSYEQYF TRBJ2-7 TRBV11-1 TRBD2 .
TGCAGCGTTGAAGATGGGCTTCTAGCGGGAGAGCTCGGCACAGATACGCAGTATTTT CSVEDGLLAGELGTDTQYF TRBJ2-3 TRBV29-1 TRBD2 .
TGTGCCAGCAGTGAGTATAGCAATCAGCCCCAGCATTTT CASSEYSNQPQHF TRBJ1-5 TRBV2 . .
TGCGCCAGCAGCTTCCAGCAGGGTTACGAGCAGTACTTC CASSFQQGYEQYF TRBJ2-7 TRBV5-1 . .
TGTGCCAGTAGTTTGGGTAGCGGGAGTGGATATGAGCAGTTCTTC CASSLGSGSGYEQFF TRBJ2-1 TRBV19 TRBD2 few
TGTGCCAGCAGCTCCAGACAGGCCGAAAAACTGTTTTTT CASSSRQAEKLFF TRBJ1-4 TRBV7-9 . .
TGTGCCAGCAGCCCGGGACAGGGGAACACCGGGGAGCTGTTTTTT CASSPGQGNTGELFF TRBJ2-2 TRBV5-4 TRBD1 .
TGTGCCAGCAGTGAAGCGTCGGGACAGTATGTTGGCTACACCTTC CASSEASGQYVGYTF TRBJ1-2 TRBV6-1 TRBD1 .
TGTGCCAGCAGTCCTCCGGGACAGGGGGCCTATGGCTACACCTTC CASSPPGQGAYGYTF TRBJ1-2 TRBV28 TRBD1 .
TGTGCCATCAGTGCGGTGACAAACACTGAAGCTTTCTTT CAISAVTNTEAFF TRBJ1-1 TRBV10-3 . .
TGTGCCACCAGCAGAGAGAGCGGGAGCTTTGGAGAGACCCAGTACTTC CATSRESGSFGETQYF TRBJ2-5 TRBV15 TRBD2 .
TGTGCCAGTACCCACAGATGGAACACTGAAGCTTTCTTT CASTHRWNTEAFF TRBJ1-1 TRBV19 . few
TGTGCCAGCAGCGCCCCCCTAGGGGGACACTCCTACGAGCAGTACTTC CASSAPLGGHSYEQYF TRBJ2-7 TRBV7-8 . .
TGTGCCTGGGCCCCGGGACACACAGATACGCAGTATTTT CAWAPGHTDTQYF TRBJ2-3 TRBV30 . .
TGCGCCAGCAGGGTTCAGGGGGCGCGTACCTACAATGAGCAGTTCTTC CASRVQGARTYNEQFF TRBJ2-1 TRBV5-1 TRBD1 .
TGCAGCGTTGACAGGGGGCGAAATGGCTACACCTTC CSVDRGRNGYTF TRBJ1-2 TRBV29-1 TRBD1 once
TGTGCCAGTACTCCGGGATTTGAAGCTTTCTTT CASTPGFEAFF TRBJ1-1 TRBV19 . .
TGTGCCGGCAGTGAGTACACATCCGAGCAGTACTTC CAGSEYTSEQYF TRBJ2-7 TRBV25-1 . .
TGTGCCAGCTCTACGGGGGGCCAAGAGACCCAGTACTTC CASSTGGQETQYF TRBJ2-5 TRBV18 TRBD2 .
TGTGCCATCAGTGATGAGGGTTGGTCCACTGAAGCTTTCTTT CAISDEGWSTEAFF TRBJ1-1 TRBV10-3 . .
TGCAGCGTTGCGGGGGTTGGAAACACCATATATTTT CSVAGVGNTIYF TRBJ1-3 TRBV29-1 . few
TGTGCCAGCAGCCAAGACAGGTCCTACGAGCAGTACTTC CASSQDRSYEQYF TRBJ2-7 TRBV4-2 . once
TGTGCCAGCAGTTGGGACAGTCCGCGCTATGGCTACACCTTC CASSWDSPRYGYTF TRBJ1-2 TRBV28 TRBD1 .
TGCGCCAGCAGAGCGGGGCTCCCGATTAACTATGGCTACACCTTC CASRAGLPINYGYTF TRBJ1-2 TRBV10-1 . .
TGTGCCAGTAGTCGGGGCAGGGGATATGGCTACACCTTC CASSRGRGYGYTF TRBJ1-2 TRBV19 . .
TGTGCCAGCAGCCTCACCCGCGGGACTAGCGGGGGGCAACGTGAGCAGTTCTTC CASSLTRGTSGGQREQFF TRBJ2-1 TRBV11-2 TRBD2 .
TGTGCCAGCAGTGAGAGTCTCGGGGATTCACCCCTCCACTTT CASSESLGDSPLHF TRBJ1-6 TRBV25-1 . few
TGTGCCAGCAGTTATTCCCGGGAGACCCAGTACTTC CASSYSRETQYF TRBJ2-5 TRBV6-6 . .
TGTGCCAGCAGCTTAGTATTAGCGGAGGGCGAGCAGTACTTC CASSLVLAEGEQYF TRBJ2-7 TRBV11-1 . .
TGTGCCAGCAGCCCCAGGGACAGGCAACAGAATGAGCAGTTCTTC CASSPRDRQQNEQFF TRBJ2-1 TRBV7-2 TRBD1 few
TGCGCCAGCAGCTTGGGCTCTGACAGGTCCTCCTACGAGCAGTACTTC CASSLGSDRSSYEQYF TRBJ2-7 TRBV5-1 . .
TGTGCCAGCAGCTATAATGGGAGGGCCCACTACGAGCAGTACTTC CASSYNGRAHYEQYF TRBJ2-7 TRBV5-6 TRBD2 .
TGTGCCAGCACCTCCTGGGTTAGTCGGGACAGAGAGCAGTACTTC CASTSWVSRDREQYF TRBJ2-7 TRBV11-2 TRBD1 .
TGCAGCGTCCCGACAGGGCCTGGGTACCAAGAGACCCAGTACTTC CSVPTGPGYQETQYF TRBJ2-5 TRBV29-1 TRBD1 .
TGTGCCTGGAGTGTACAGGGGTACACTGAAGCTTTCTTT CAWSVQGYTEAFF TRBJ1-1 TRBV30 TRBD1 medium-sized
TGTGCCAGCAGCGCCGGACAGGCCCGCTCGGAAGCTTTCTTT CASSAGQARSEAFF TRBJ1-1 TRBV9 TRBD1 .
TGTGCCAGCAGCTTCCCCGGTAGCTCCTACGAGCAGTACTTC CASSFPGSSYEQYF TRBJ2-7 TRBV11-2 . .
TGTGCCAAACCAGTACGACAGGTTACCGAGCAGTACTTC CAKPVRQVTEQYF TRBJ2-7 TRBV5-6 . .